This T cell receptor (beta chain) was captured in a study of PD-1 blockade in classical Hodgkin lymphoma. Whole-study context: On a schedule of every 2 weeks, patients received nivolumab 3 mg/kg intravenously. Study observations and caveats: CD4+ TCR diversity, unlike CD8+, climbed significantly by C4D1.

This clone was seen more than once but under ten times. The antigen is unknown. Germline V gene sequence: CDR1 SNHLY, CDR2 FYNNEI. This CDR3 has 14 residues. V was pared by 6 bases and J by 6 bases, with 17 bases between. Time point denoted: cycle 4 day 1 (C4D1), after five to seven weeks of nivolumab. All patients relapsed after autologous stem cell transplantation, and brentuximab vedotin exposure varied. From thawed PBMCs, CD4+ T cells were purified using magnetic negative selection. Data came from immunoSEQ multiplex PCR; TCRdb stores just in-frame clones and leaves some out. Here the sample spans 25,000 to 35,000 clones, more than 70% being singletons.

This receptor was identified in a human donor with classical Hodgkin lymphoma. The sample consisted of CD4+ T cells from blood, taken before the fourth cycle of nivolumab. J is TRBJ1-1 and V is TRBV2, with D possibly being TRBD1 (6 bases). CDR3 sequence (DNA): TGTGCCAGCAGAGAAACAGGGTCGAGGCCTGAAGCTTTCTTT. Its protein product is CASRETGSRPEAFF.